The 30 T cell receptor beta chains given below trace back to one sample, sequenced in a study of blood T cell repertoires in COVID-19. Assay: immunoSEQ multiplex PCR; the TCRdb copy retains only in-frame clones and omits some. The sample consists of around 250,000 clones, 80% to 85% of them appearing once. The source material was peripheral blood. These receptors all come from a man in his fifties with active or convalescent COVID-19.

The rearrangement joins TRBV19 to TRBJ1-4; D is ambiguous. The V gene's germline CDR1 is LNHDA and CDR2 SQIVND (reference sequence). The CDR3 runs to 9 residues. The V gene lost 6 bases and the J gene lost 10 bases, with 3 bases spanning the gap. CDR3 loop: CASSLKLFF. The CDR3 coding sequence is TGTGCCAGTAGCTTAAAACTGTTTTTT. Looking up the rest from reference TRBV19 and TRBJ1-4 gives the full variable domain: DGGITQSPKYLFRKEGQNVTLSCEQNLNHDAMYWYRQDPGQGLRLIYYSQIVNDFQKGDIAEGYSVSREKKESFPLTVTSAQKNPTAFYLCASSLKLFFGSGTQLSVL.

The genes are TRBV30 and TRBJ2-7, with 8 bases lining up with TRBD1. The germline V gene has CDR1 GTSNPN and CDR2 SVGIG (reference sequence). The CDR3 loop spans 16 amino acids. With 6 bases clipped from V and 1 base from J, the junction kept 14 bases outside the gene matches. CDR3 sequence: CACLEQGGLKSYEQYF. The CDR3 DNA follows: TGTGCCTGCCTCGAACAGGGGGGTCTTAAGTCCTACGAGCAGTACTTC.

The V call is TRBV6-5, the J call TRBJ2-3, with a weak D call TRBD1 (5 bases). This CDR3 has 14 amino acids. Looked up from germline, CDR1 is MNHEY and CDR2 is SVGAGI. Trimming stripped 6 bases from V and 2 bases from J, with 12 bases between. CDR3 sequence reads: CASSQGVATDTQYF. The CDR3 nucleotides read TGTGCCAGCAGCCAAGGGGTTGCCACAGATACGCAGTATTTT.

This chain joins TRBV9 and TRBJ2-2, with 9 bases fitting TRBD2. CDR3 size: 17 residues. Germline CDR1 SGDLS, CDR2 YYNGEE. The trim removed 3 bases at V and 8 bases at J, leaving 14 bases unmatched. As DNA, the CDR3 is TGTGCCAGCAGCGCTTATAGCGGGGGTACCGTTTTAGGGGAGCTGTTTTTT. Translated, it gives CASSAYSGGTVLGELFF.

The chain is built from TRBV18 and TRBJ1-1; 7 bases align to TRBD1. V dropped 2 bases and J dropped 2; count of bases not matched to a gene: 5. The CDR3 is 15 amino acids. Germline CDR1 reads KGHSH; CDR2 reads LQKENI. DNA for the CDR3: TGTGCCAGCTCACCATCAACAGGGGTCAACACTGAAGCTTTCTTT. Translated: CASSPSTGVNTEAFF.

This chain uses TRBV2 with TRBJ1-5; D ambiguous. CDR1 is SNHLY, CDR2 FYNNEI, per germline. V lost 4 bases, J lost 0 bases, and 10 bases lay in between. The CDR3 is made up of 15 amino acids. The CDR3 nucleotides are TGTGCCAGCAGTGGGACGGACTATAGCAATCAGCCCCAGCATTTT. Protein: CASSGTDYSNQPQHF.

The V gene is TRBV30, the J gene TRBJ2-5; TRBD2 matches 11 bases. The CDR3 spans 17 residues. V gave up 1 base and J gave up 0 bases; unmatched junction bases: 7. Per germline, CDR1 GTSNPN and CDR2 SVGIG (reference sequence). CDR3 DNA: TGTGCCTGGAGTGGGTTAGCGGGGGGGTTCTACCAAGAGACCCAGTACTTC. Translation gives CAWSGLAGGFYQETQYF.

The chain carries TRBV6-5 and TRBJ1-2, with D maybe TRBD1 (6 bases). CDR3 length equals 14 residues. V was trimmed by 10 bases and J by 2 bases, leaving 17 bases between them. Germline CDR1 reads MNHEY; CDR2 reads SVGAGI. CDR3 residues: CATTVGTFNYGYTF. The CDR3 DNA reads as TGTGCCACCACAGTGGGGACATTCAACTATGGCTACACCTTC.

The chain carries TRBV27 and TRBJ1-5, with D maybe TRBD1 (5 bases). V was clipped by 6 bases and J by 2 bases, with 14 bases between them. The CDR3 sequence is 15 residues long. CDR1 and CDR2 from the germline V gene are MNHEY and SMNVEV (reference sequence). The CDR3 spells CASSKGLGGNQPQHF. The CDR3 region has the DNA TGTGCCAGCAGCAAGGGGCTTGGGGGCAATCAGCCCCAGCATTTT.

The V gene is TRBV7-2, the J gene TRBJ1-2; 7 bases agree with TRBD1. This CDR3 has 15 amino acids. CDR1 and CDR2 (germline): SGHTA, FQGNSA. V lost 5 bases and J lost 0; bases outside the gene matches: 6. CDR3 nucleotide sequence: TGTGCCAGCAGCCCCGGGGACAGAGCTAACTATGGCTACACCTTC. It codes for CASSPGDRANYGYTF.

The chain uses TRBV3-1 (or the pseudogene TRBV3-2) and TRBJ2-1; maybe TRBD2 (6 bases). Germline CDR1 reads LGHDT; CDR2 reads YNNKEL (reference sequence). The CDR3 covers 13 residues. V lost 3 bases and J 7 bases, leaving 10 bases between the germline ends. The CDR3 DNA reads TGTGCCAGCAGCCAGCTAGCGAGGAATGAGCAGTTCTTC. Amino acids: CASSQLARNEQFF.

The chain joins TRBV15 to TRBJ2-2, with a tentative D call TRBD1 (6 bases). CDR1 is LNHNV and CDR2 is YYDKDF in the germline V gene (reference sequence). The CDR3 is 18 amino acids. V was cut by 2 bases and J by 4 bases, with 20 bases left in between. The CDR3 DNA sequence: TGTGCCACCAGCAGAAAGTCGACAGGCGGTAAGATCACCGGGGAGCTGTTTTTT. Translating gives CATSRKSTGGKITGELFF.

A single count supports this clone. This sequence joins TRBV30 and TRBJ1-2; 10 bases fit TRBD1. CDR1 GTSNPN and CDR2 SVGIG come from the germline V gene (reference sequence). CDR3 size: 14 residues. After removal of 4 bases from V and 3 bases from J, the junction contained 5 bases not matched to a gene. This CDR3 is CAWTPDRGDYGYTF. The CDR3, as DNA: TGTGCCTGGACCCCGGACAGGGGGGACTATGGCTACACCTTC.

This chain joins TRBV5-6 and TRBJ2-4, with TRBD1 as a possible D gene (6 bases). Trimming stripped 1 base from V and 8 bases from J, with 16 bases between. The CDR3 is made up of 15 amino acids. Germline CDR1 is SGHDT and CDR2 is YYEEEE. The CDR3 is CASSLRAGAMDIQYF. The DNA for the CDR3 is TGTGCCAGCAGCTTGAGGGCAGGGGCCATGGACATTCAGTACTTC.

This clone occurred once. This chain connects TRBV29-1 to TRBJ2-1; D is unclear. CDR1 and CDR2 (germline): SQVTM, ANQGSEA. CDR3 size: 10 residues. V shed 7 bases and J shed 7 bases, with 8 bases lying between them. The chain's CDR3 is CSARVNEQFF. CDR3 sequence (DNA): TGCAGCGCCCGGGTTAATGAGCAGTTCTTC.

The chain has TRBV11-2 and TRBJ2-1; TRBD2 agrees at 9 bases. Trimming removed 4 bases from V and 7 bases from J; junction bases left unmatched: 14. This CDR3 is 17 amino acids long. Germline V CDR1 and CDR2: SGHAT, FQNNGV. The CDR3 reads CASSSTAGSGGLNEQFF. The CDR3 DNA follows: TGTGCCAGCAGCTCAACCGCAGGGAGCGGGGGGTTAAATGAGCAGTTCTTC.

The chain links TRBV5-1 to TRBJ2-7; D is possibly TRBD1 (5 bases). Germline V gene lookup returns CDR1 SGHRS and CDR2 YFSETQ. The ends were cut back, 3 bases at V and 4 bases at J, with 14 bases in the middle. The CDR3 runs 14 residues. Here the CDR3 DNA reads TGCGCCAGCAGCTATACTGTGACAGCATACGAGCAGTACTTC. The encoded protein is CASSYTVTAYEQYF. The whole variable domain, remainder taken from reference TRBV5-1 and TRBJ2-7, is KAGVTQTPRYLIKTRGQQVTLSCSPISGHRSVSWYQQTPGQGLQFLFEYFSETQRNKGNFPGRFSGRQFSNSRSEMNVSTLELGDSALYLCASSYTVTAYEQYFGPGTRLTVT.

The CDR3 here is CASSVGDSSTDTQYF. CDR3 DNA sequence: TGTGCCAGCAGCGTAGGGGACTCTAGCACAGATACGCAGTATTTT. The gene calls are TRBV9 and TRBJ2-3; D might be TRBD2 (6 bases). With 0 bases removed from V and 0 bases from J, the gap between germline ends came to 8 bases. The CDR3 consists of 15 residues. The germline gives CDR1 SGDLS, CDR2 YYNGEE.

The V and J genes are TRBV12-3 or TRBV12-4 and TRBJ1-1; D unclear. The ends were cut back, 6 bases at V and 5 bases at J, with 10 bases in the middle. The CDR3 contains 12 residues. The CDR3 nucleotides are TGTGCCAGCAGCCGAAGTCGGACTGAAGCTTTCTTT. This encodes CASSRSRTEAFF.

This chain connects TRBV5-4 to TRBJ2-3; 7 positions agree with TRBD2. The V gene end was trimmed by 4 bases and the J gene end by 2 bases; junction bases not matched to a gene: 4. The CDR3 is 14 residues long. Germline V CDR1 and CDR2: SGHNT, YYREEE (reference sequence). Written as DNA, the CDR3 is TGTGCCAGCAGCCCAACTAGCGACACAGATACGCAGTATTTT. This translates into CASSPTSDTDTQYF.

The rearrangement joins TRBV15 to TRBJ1-4, with D unclear. This CDR3 region has 15 residues. The ends were cut back, 7 bases at V and 0 bases at J, with 12 bases in the middle. CDR1 and CDR2 (germline): LNHNV, YYDKDF (reference sequence). In DNA, the CDR3 is TGTGCCACCACCCTAAGCGGCGCAACTAATGAAAAACTGTTTTTT. It translates to CATTLSGATNEKLFF.

In this sample, this clone turned up once. The rearrangement joins TRBV28 to TRBJ1-5; 9 nucleotides match TRBD1. The CDR3 totals 16 residues. The V gene end was trimmed by 6 bases and the J gene end by 6 bases; junction bases not matched to a gene: 12. Germline V lookup: CDR1 MDHEN, CDR2 SYDVKM. The CDR3 spells CASRDRGQGLIQPQHF. CDR3 in DNA: TGTGCCAGCAGGGACCGCGGACAGGGGTTGATTCAGCCCCAGCATTTT. Supplemented by reference TRBV28 and TRBJ1-5, the full variable domain reads DVKVTQSSRYLVKRTGEKVFLECVQDMDHENMFWYRQDPGLGLRLIYFSYDVKMKEKGDIPEGYSVSREKKERFSLILESASTNQTSMYLCASRDRGQGLIQPQHFGDGTRLSIL.

V is TRBV18 and J is TRBJ1-2; 9 nucleotides line up with TRBD1. The CDR3 extends over 17 amino acids. Germline assignment: CDR1 KGHSH and CDR2 LQKENI. Trimming cost V 0 bases and J 4 bases; bases outside gene matches: 9. The CDR3 loop reads CASSPPGTGSLGYGYTF. In nucleotides, the CDR3 is TGTGCCAGCTCACCACCCGGGACAGGGAGTTTGGGCTATGGCTACACCTTC.

The CDR3 here is CATSTGQDTGELFF. CDR3 sequence (DNA): TGTGCCACCTCGACAGGGCAGGACACCGGGGAGCTGTTTTTT. This chain links TRBV2 with TRBJ2-2; 7 positions match TRBD1. Germline lookup yields CDR1 SNHLY and CDR2 FYNNEI. The CDR3 is 14 amino acids. V trimming: 10 bases; J trimming: 3 bases; junction bases outside the gene matches: 8.

The genes are TRBV25-1 and TRBJ2-3; D remains unclear. The CDR3 has 14 residues. Germline CDR1 reads MGHDK; CDR2 reads SYGVNS. The V end was cut by 1 base, the J end by 1 base, with 6 bases between. DNA for the CDR3: TGTGCCAGCAGTGAATTATCGGGCACAGATACGCAGTATTTT. Amino acids: CASSELSGTDTQYF. The whole variable domain, filled in from reference TRBV25-1 and TRBJ2-3, reads EADIYQTPRYLVIGTGKKITLECSQTMGHDKMYWYQQDPGMELHLIHYSYGVNSTEKGDLSSESTVSRIRTEHFPLTLESARPSHTSQYLCASSELSGTDTQYFGPGTRLTVL.

V gene TRBV28 combines with J gene TRBJ2-7; 8 bases are shared with TRBD1. This CDR3 spans 13 amino acids. CDR1 MDHEN and CDR2 SYDVKM come from the germline V gene. V shed 4 bases, J shed 6 bases, and the junction held 5 bases outside the gene matches. The CDR3 here is CASSSPTGVEQYF. The CDR3 region has the DNA TGTGCCAGCAGTTCTCCGACAGGGGTCGAGCAGTACTTC.

The rearrangement links TRBV19 to TRBJ2-7; TRBD1 matches 11 bases. The CDR3 has 15 residues. Germline loops: CDR1 LNHDA, CDR2 SQIVND (reference sequence). V lost 3 bases and J lost 6; bases outside the gene matches: 7. Here the CDR3 DNA reads TGTGCCAGTAGTATCGCCCGGACAGGGGGCTCCGAGCAGTACTTC. This sequence encodes CASSIARTGGSEQYF.

The rearrangement links TRBV30 to TRBJ1-6, with TRBD1 identical over 7 bases. The CDR3 contains 16 residues. From germline, CDR1 is GTSNPN and CDR2 SVGIG (reference sequence). The V segment lost 6 bases and the J segment 4 bases; nucleotides outside the gene matches: 12. The CDR3 loop reads CACPDRDQPYNSPLHF. The CDR3 DNA reads as TGTGCCTGCCCCGACAGGGACCAACCATATAATTCACCCCTCCACTTT.

The chain carries TRBV2 and TRBJ2-7; 8 nucleotides agree with TRBD1. Germline loops: CDR1 SNHLY, CDR2 FYNNEI. V dropped 2 bases and J dropped 6; count of bases not matched to a gene: 9. There are 15 residues in the CDR3. CDR3 coding DNA: TGTGCCAGCAGTGAATTGGACAGGGCAGGTTCCGAGCAGTACTTC. The encoded protein is CASSELDRAGSEQYF.

The chain recombines TRBV6-5 with TRBJ1-2, with D perhaps TRBD1 (5 bases). V gave up 6 bases and J gave up 7 bases, with 15 bases separating them. CDR3 length: 13 amino acids. CDR1 is MNHEY and CDR2 is SVGAGI in the germline V gene. The chain's CDR3 is CASRARELSGYTF. CDR3 in DNA: TGTGCCAGCAGGGCCAGGGAATTGAGTGGCTACACCTTC.